This is a list of T cell receptor beta chains from one sample in a study of T cells in Graves' hyperthyroidism and ophthalmopathy. TCRdb re-called the multiplex PCR reads through MiXCR, storing one row per CDR3 protein. The top ten hold roughly 32% of the sample, which has around 190,000 distinct CDR3 sequences, over 15% seen once. Sequenced: blood. Receptor source: a woman between 50 and 59 years old with Graves' hyperthyroidism. Each CDR3 is given with its conserved first and last residue. The order of the fields is J gene, clone size, V gene, D gene, CDR3 length, CDR3 protein, CDR3 DNA. The D gene is left open where the match is weak. Clone size is given for some rows only: seen once, a few or many times, or a class if the clone is expanded.

>TRBJ1-5|few|TRBV19|-|14
CASREVNGNQPQHF
TGTGCCAGTAGAGAAGTGAACGGCAATCAGCCCCAGCATTTT
>TRBJ1-3|many|TRBV25-1|-|16
CASSEWGRNSGNTIYF
TGTGCCAGCAGTGAATGGGGACGGAACTCTGGAAACACCATATATTTT
>TRBJ2-3|many|TRBV25-1|TRBD1|17
CASGGKDPGQGTDTQYF
TGTGCCAGCGGAGGGAAAGACCCGGGACAGGGGACAGATACGCAGTATTTT
>TRBJ1-5|many|TRBV28|-|15
CASSSPSGYNQPQHF
TGTGCCAGCAGCTCACCATCAGGGTACAATCAGCCCCAGCATTTT
>TRBJ1-5|many|TRBV3-1|-|15
CASSDTGRNNQPQHF
TGTGCCAGCAGCGATACGGGACGGAACAATCAGCCCCAGCATTTT
>TRBJ2-1|many|TRBV4-1|-|15
CASSPSTRSYNEQFF
TGCGCCAGCAGCCCCTCCACTCGCTCCTACAATGAGCAGTTCTTC
>TRBJ2-2|many|TRBV6-2/TRBV6-3|-|17
CASRQTLGGPPAGELFF
TGTGCCAGCAGGCAGACCTTGGGTGGGCCGCCTGCCGGGGAGCTGTTTTTT
>TRBJ1-4|-|TRBV12-3/TRBV12-4|TRBD1|15
CASSYSQGASEKLFF
TGTGCCAGCAGTTACAGTCAGGGGGCGAGTGAAAAACTGTTTTTT
>TRBJ2-2|-|TRBV3-1|-|15
CASSPRTASTGELFF
TGTGCCAGCAGCCCCCGGACAGCTTCAACGGGGGAGCTGTTTTTT
>TRBJ1-2|many|TRBV15|-|13
CATSRGRAGGYTF
TGTGCCACCAGCAGAGGGAGGGCCGGGGGCTACACCTTC
>TRBJ2-5|many|TRBV6-1|TRBD1|15
CASRPTTGKGETQYF
TGTGCCAGCAGACCCACGACAGGGAAAGGAGAGACCCAGTACTTC
>TRBJ2-4|many|TRBV28|-|14
CASRPSGVKNIQYF
TGTGCCAGCAGACCCTCGGGGGTCAAAAACATTCAGTACTTC
>TRBJ2-5|-|TRBV7-3|-|15
CASSLGRGSVETQYF
TGTGCCAGCAGCTTAGGCAGGGGCAGCGTTGAGACCCAGTACTTC
>TRBJ2-6|many|TRBV7-9|-|16
CASSPYPPGGANVLTF
TGTGCCAGCAGCCCCTATCCGCCAGGGGGGGCCAACGTCCTGACTTTC
>TRBJ2-2|many|TRBV7-3|-|15
CASSLTPRDTGELFF
TGCGCCAGCAGCTTAACCCCGCGAGATACCGGGGAGCTGTTTTTT
>TRBJ2-3|many|TRBV7-2|TRBD1|17
CASSLTGDRVRADTQYF
TGTGCCAGCAGCTTAACCGGGGACAGGGTGAGGGCAGATACGCAGTATTTT
>TRBJ2-2|many|TRBV12-3/TRBV12-4|TRBD1|17
CASSPSGQRPGTGELFF
TGTGCCAGCAGCCCCTCGGGACAGCGACCGGGGACCGGGGAGCTGTTTTTT
>TRBJ1-1|few|TRBV20-1|-|14
CSARVGAVDTEAFF
TGCAGTGCTAGAGTAGGGGCGGTTGACACTGAAGCTTTCTTT
>TRBJ2-7|many|TRBV29-1|TRBD1|12
CSVGTGAYEQYF
TGCAGCGTTGGGACAGGGGCCTACGAGCAGTACTTC
>TRBJ2-3|many|TRBV7-9|TRBD1|15
CASTFPDRGIDTQYF
TGTGCCAGCACCTTCCCGGACAGGGGGATAGATACGCAGTATTTT
>TRBJ1-4|many|TRBV28|-|17
CASTPTTDSLGSGKLFF
TGTGCCAGCACTCCAACGACGGACAGCCTGGGTTCGGGGAAACTGTTTTTT